Shown below are 18 T cell receptor beta chains from a single sample sequenced in a study of blood T cell repertoires in COVID-19. Profiling relied on immunoSEQ multiplex PCR, and the TCRdb table lists in-frame clones only, not all of them. Here the sample spans roughly 230,000 clones, under 90% being singletons. The specimen sequenced was peripheral blood. These receptors were taken from a woman older than 75 with acute or convalescent COVID-19.

The genes are TRBV5-1 and TRBJ1-1; 7 nucleotides line up with TRBD1. In germline, CDR1 is SGHRS, CDR2 YFSETQ. The CDR3 has 14 amino acids. With 4 bases clipped from V and 4 bases from J, the junction kept 7 bases outside the gene matches. The CDR3 region is CASSRGQRSTEAFF. CDR3 sequence (DNA): TGCGCCAGCAGCAGGGGACAGCGTAGCACTGAAGCTTTCTTT.

The genes are TRBV30 and TRBJ1-5, with D possibly TRBD1 on 5 matching bases. This CDR3 has 13 residues. The germline CDR1 and CDR2 sequences are GTSNPN and SVGIG (reference sequence). With 1 base removed from V and 4 bases from J, the gap between germline ends came to 8 bases. DNA of the CDR3: TGTGCCTGGAGTGGTCGGGGGAATCAGCCCCAGCATTTT. Residues: CAWSGRGNQPQHF.

The V gene is TRBV30, the J gene TRBJ2-2, with 8 bases aligning to TRBD1. The CDR3 consists of 17 residues. The V segment lost 4 bases and the J segment 2 bases; nucleotides outside the gene matches: 12. Germline assignment: CDR1 GTSNPN and CDR2 SVGIG (reference sequence). The CDR3 DNA reads as TGTGCCTGGACTCCCTGGGGGACAGGACACAACACCGGGGAGCTGTTTTTT. It specifies CAWTPWGTGHNTGELFF.

The chain is built from TRBV28 and TRBJ2-7, with 8 bases matching TRBD1. The CDR3 runs to 19 residues. Losses at the gene ends were 2 bases for V and 0 bases for J; bases not matched to a gene: 15. Germline CDR1 and CDR2: MDHEN and SYDVKM. The CDR3 region has the DNA TGTGCCAGCAGTTTAGCCGGGGCAGGGGGCGGCCCCAGCTCCTACGAGCAGTACTTC. It translates to CASSLAGAGGGPSSYEQYF.

This chain connects TRBV12-5 to TRBJ2-2, with D possibly TRBD2 on 5 matching bases. CDR3 size: 13 residues. The germline CDR1 and CDR2 sequences are LGHNT and FRNRAP. V gave up 1 base and J gave up 5 bases, with 5 bases separating them. The CDR3 reads CASGLAGTGELFF. CDR3 nucleotides: TGTGCTAGTGGTTTGGCGGGGACCGGGGAGCTGTTTTTT.

The rearrangement uses TRBV19 and TRBJ2-2, with 7 bases that match TRBD1. The ends lost 5 bases at V and 6 bases at J; junction bases unmatched: 6. CDR1 is LNHDA, CDR2 SQIVND, per germline (reference sequence). CDR3 length: 14 residues. The CDR3 DNA is TGTGCCAGTAGTGTGACAGGGATGGCCGGGGAGCTGTTTTTT. It codes for CASSVTGMAGELFF. The whole variable domain, remainder taken from reference TRBV19 and TRBJ2-2, is DGGITQSPKYLFRKEGQNVTLSCEQNLNHDAMYWYRQDPGQGLRLIYYSQIVNDFQKGDIAEGYSVSREKKESFPLTVTSAQKNPTAFYLCASSVTGMAGELFFGEGSRLTVL.

This clone occurred once. The chain couples TRBV7-9 to TRBJ1-1; D unclear. There are 14 residues in the CDR3. Germline V gene lookup returns CDR1 SEHNR and CDR2 FQNEAQ (reference sequence). V was cut by 5 bases and J by 2 bases, with 12 bases left in between. The CDR3 DNA follows: TGTGCCAGCAGCCCACCGGGTCCCAACACTGAAGCTTTCTTT. It specifies CASSPPGPNTEAFF.

V and J are TRBV5-8 and TRBJ2-4; tentatively, D is TRBD1 (5 bases). CDR3 length: 16 amino acids. Germline lookup yields CDR1 SGHTS and CDR2 YDEGEE. Trimming took 0 bases from V and 0 from J, leaving 10 bases between them. For the CDR3, the DNA is TGTGCCAGCAGCTTGGTCGACAGAGTAGCCAAAAACATTCAGTACTTC. It codes for CASSLVDRVAKNIQYF.

This clone showed up just a few times. The chain combines TRBV9 with TRBJ1-3; D is ambiguous. V was clipped by 0 bases and J by 4 bases, with 5 bases between them. CDR3 size: 13 residues. Germline values: CDR1 SGDLS, CDR2 YYNGEE. CDR3 protein: CASSVDIGNTIYF. CDR3 coding DNA: TGTGCCAGCAGCGTAGATATCGGAAACACCATATATTTT.

V is TRBV12-3 or TRBV12-4 and J is TRBJ2-7; TRBD1 agrees at 9 bases. This CDR3 has 12 amino acids. V lost 6 bases, J lost 10 bases, and 7 bases stayed unmatched. CDR3 amino acids: CASSPMGQGQYF. CDR3 in DNA: TGTGCCAGCAGCCCAATGGGACAGGGCCAGTACTTC.

The chain links TRBV3-1 (or the pseudogene TRBV3-2) to TRBJ2-4; 8 bases are shared with TRBD2. The J segment lost 1 base and the V segment lost 1 base, leaving 0 bases of the junction unmatched. Germline assignment: CDR1 LGHDT and CDR2 YNNKEL (reference sequence). The CDR3 loop spans 15 amino acids. As DNA, the CDR3 is TGTGCCAGCAGCCAAGCGGGGGGGGCCAAAAACATTCAGTACTTC. Its protein is CASSQAGGAKNIQYF.

The CDR3 spells CASSPLGALGTEAFF. CDR3 DNA: TGTGCCAGCTCACCACTGGGGGCCCTCGGCACTGAAGCTTTCTTT. The V and J genes are TRBV18 and TRBJ1-1; D is perhaps TRBD1 (6 bases). The CDR3 extends over 15 amino acids. Trimming removed 1 base from V and 4 bases from J, with 13 bases in between. Germline assignment: CDR1 KGHSH and CDR2 LQKENI. The whole variable domain, filled in from reference TRBV18 and TRBJ1-1, reads NAGVMQNPRHLVRRRGQEARLRCSPMKGHSHVYWYRQLPEEGLKFMVYLQKENIIDESGMPKERFSAEFPKEGPSILRIQQVVRGDSAAYFCASSPLGALGTEAFFGQGTRLTVV.

V gene TRBV5-1 combines with J gene TRBJ2-3; TRBD2 might be the D (5 bases). With 2 bases removed from V and 5 bases from J, the gap between germline ends came to 15 bases. This CDR3 contains 15 residues. Germline CDR1 reads SGHRS; CDR2 reads YFSETQ. CDR3 coding DNA: TGCGCCAGCAGCTTTCGACGTCCTCGGGGAGATACGCAGTATTTT. Translated, it gives CASSFRRPRGDTQYF.

The V call is TRBV27, the J call TRBJ1-6, with 7 bases that match TRBD1. The CDR3 runs to 16 residues. Trimming cost V 1 base and J 6 bases; bases outside gene matches: 6. Germline V lookup: CDR1 MNHEY, CDR2 SMNVEV (reference sequence). CDR3 sequence reads: CASSLFPGTVNSPLHF. The DNA of the CDR3 is TGTGCCAGCAGTTTATTTCCCGGGACAGTTAATTCACCCCTCCACTTT.

This chain links TRBV4-3 with TRBJ2-7; 7 bases agree with TRBD2. Germline CDR1 LGHNA, CDR2 YSLEER. The V and J ends lost 1 base and 4 bases, in that order; junction bases with no gene match: 10. There are 16 residues in the CDR3. This chain's CDR3 is CASSQGPESGVYEQYF. The DNA for the CDR3 is TGCGCCAGCAGCCAAGGGCCCGAAAGCGGGGTTTACGAGCAGTACTTC.

The chain joins TRBV19 to TRBJ1-5; 7 nucleotides agree with TRBD1. The CDR3 has 14 amino acids. CDR1 and CDR2 from the germline V gene are LNHDA and SQIVND (reference sequence). V lost 8 bases, J lost 6 bases, and 10 bases stayed unmatched. The CDR3 DNA is TGTGCCAGTTCCTCTTCAGGGGGGCCTCAGCCCCAGCATTTT. It encodes CASSSSGGPQPQHF. The entire variable domain, with the rest obtained from reference TRBV19 and TRBJ1-5, is as follows: DGGITQSPKYLFRKEGQNVTLSCEQNLNHDAMYWYRQDPGQGLRLIYYSQIVNDFQKGDIAEGYSVSREKKESFPLTVTSAQKNPTAFYLCASSSSGGPQPQHFGDGTRLSIL.

This chain joins TRBV27 and TRBJ2-3; TRBD2 matches at 10 bases. Germline V gene lookup returns CDR1 MNHEY and CDR2 SMNVEV (reference sequence). Losses at the gene ends were 6 bases for V and 3 bases for J; bases not matched to a gene: 6. This CDR3 comprises 15 residues. The CDR3 DNA is TGTGCCAGCAGAATAGCGGGGGGCACGACAGATACGCAGTATTTT. Translation: CASRIAGGTTDTQYF.

J is TRBJ1-5 and V is TRBV28; 8 nucleotides line up with TRBD1. The CDR3 has 16 amino acids. Per the germline V gene, CDR1 is MDHEN and CDR2 is SYDVKM. V was clipped by 6 bases and J by 8 bases; unmatched bases: 15. As DNA, the CDR3 is TGTGCCAGCAGCGTCAGGCGGCAGGGGGCTAATAAGCCCCAGCATTTT. Translated: CASSVRRQGANKPQHF.